This TCR beta chain derives from a study of PD-L1 blockade in urothelial cancer (dated by TCRdb to about 2017). As for the study more broadly: All patients started therapy around 2014 and received atezolizumab 1,200 mg intravenously every 3 weeks. Twenty-nine patients had pretreatment blood TCR-seq, roughly 25 had at least one posttreatment blood collection, and roughly 25 had tumor TCR-seq. In the same patients, whole exome sequencing and RNA sequencing of pretreatment tumors were performed in addition to TCR sequencing. Somatic, immune and clinical correlates of response to PD-L1 blockade with atezolizumab in urothelial cancer were the focus of an exploratory multi-omic analysis. Durable clinical benefit meant progression-free survival longer than 6 months, and TCR features were also tested against progression-free and overall survival. Twenty-five of 29 patients were males with bladder-origin urothelial cancer, and about 65% of the roughly 30 reported a prior smoking history. Pretreatment tumor samples, along with matched peripheral blood serially collected before and after atezolizumab treatment, were subjected to TCR sequencing. Nine patients achieved durable clinical benefit and 15 to 20 did not. Blood samples yielded a median of approximately 150,000 T cells and around 83,000 unique TCRs, with median clonality roughly 0.085. Blood samples were analyzed 3 weeks after the start of treatment (second dose) and 6 weeks after the start of treatment. An ECOG performance status of 0 or 1 was recorded for the patients, and 0 to 3 prior chemotherapy regimens had been received by the patients.

The CDR3 spans 14 residues, from the cysteine through the phenylalanine. The CDR3 DNA has 42 bases and is translated from base 1. The germline V gene encodes CDR1 LNHDA and CDR2 SQIVND (reference sequence). Between the V and J ends, shortened by 5 bases and 1 base respectively, the junction contains 10 bases. Sample time point, as interpreted from the label and publication: pretreatment peripheral blood. A cohort of 25 to 30 patients with locally advanced or metastatic urothelial carcinoma, treated at Memorial Sloan Kettering on a trial protocol, was included. Peripheral blood mononuclear cells were collected pretreatment and during treatment, with between 1 and 8 total time points obtained per patient. The Qiagen DNeasy Blood extraction kit was used to purify genomic DNA from total PBMCs and from tumor samples. PBMCs were collected pretreatment and during treatment, and were isolated and stored as previously described.

The full study reports these points: Improved progression-free and overall survival was associated with having pretreatment peripheral blood TCR clonality below the median. At 3 weeks after the start of treatment, tumor-associated TCR clones in peripheral blood had expanded more in patients with durable benefit (n of about 21, p = 0.022). Small sample size (n ≈ 28) and many exploratory analyses mean the results are intended to be hypothesis-generating.

Each PCR received spiked-in synthetic TCR analog templates so that absolute template abundance could be estimated from read counts. The immunoSEQ assay was used to amplify TCRbeta CDR3 regions from genomic DNA with bias-controlled V and J gene primers. Sequencing of rearranged TCRbeta segments was done at approximately 20X coverage. In the original analysis: Clustering was used to correct sequencing errors, and CDR3s were annotated against IMGT so that V, D and J genes could be assigned. Downstream analyses used only productive TCRbeta rearrangements and left out out-of-frame or stop-codon sequences. Clonality was computed as one minus Shannon entropy normalized by the log of the number of unique productive sequences. Clones differing between time points or between blood and tumor were identified using Fisher's exact test with Benjamini-Hochberg correction, with an adjusted p below 0.01 applied as the threshold. In its TCRdb copy, this immuneACCESS table keeps in-frame sequences only and misses some clones. Where compared with another copy, unresolved V genes explain less than half of these, and the others have no known cause. That table furnishes V, J and clone size, whereas the DNA furnished D and trimming. The sample table shows 30,000 to 40,000 clones, and about 85% are seen once. The ten largest make up 13% to 15% of the sample.

Concerning this clone: Its antigen has not been determined. No qualities accompany the bases; no much larger clone lies one base away.

The sequence links TRBV19 to TRBJ2-3; D gene: possibly TRBD1, on 5 matching bases. The specimen was PBMCs, collected around atezolizumab (anti-PD-L1) treatment. The receptor's source is an elderly man with urothelial cancer. The DNA sequence reads TGTGCCAGTAGTGTGGTCAGGGGCACAGATACGCAGTATTTT. The translation is CASSVVRGTDTQYF. The reference TRBV19 and TRBJ2-3 proteins fill in what lies around the CDR3, so the full variable domain reads DGGITQSPKYLFRKEGQNVTLSCEQNLNHDAMYWYRQDPGQGLRLIYYSQIVNDFQKGDIAEGYSVSREKKESFPLTVTSAQKNPTAFYLCASSVVRGTDTQYFGPGTRLTVL.